The rows below give T cell receptor beta chains drawn from one sample of a study of Graves' ophthalmopathy and Graves' hyperthyroidism. In TCRdb, the multiplex PCR reads were re-called with MiXCR into one record per CDR3 protein. The table has 200,000 to 300,000 distinct CDR3 sequences, 40% to 50% seen once. What was sequenced was peripheral blood. The source of these receptors is an adult man with Graves' ophthalmopathy. Both conserved end residues are part of each CDR3. Fields, in order: clone size, J gene, V gene, D gene, CDR3 protein, CDR3 DNA. The D gene is left open where the match is weak. Some rows mark clone size as missing; the rest say once, few, many or name a class of expanded clone.

>.|TRBJ1-2|TRBV11-1|.
CASSPGPGGGYGYTF
TGTGCCAGCAGCCCCGGACCCGGAGGAGGCTATGGCTACACCTTC
>.|TRBJ1-1|TRBV15|TRBD1
CATRVSSPWTGARGTEAFF
TGTGCCACCCGAGTATCAAGCCCGTGGACAGGGGCGAGGGGGACTGAAGCTTTCTTT
>.|TRBJ1-4|TRBV10-1|TRBD1
CASSADRNEKLFF
TGCGCCAGCAGCGCGGACAGGAATGAAAAACTGTTTTTT
>.|TRBJ1-1|TRBV24-1|TRBD1
CATSDPTGANTEAFF
TGTGCCACCAGTGACCCTACAGGGGCGAACACTGAAGCTTTCTTT
>.|TRBJ1-1|TRBV7-2|.
CASSLSPGRGGTEAFF
TGTGCCAGCAGCTTATCACCAGGGCGGGGTGGCACTGAAGCTTTCTTT
>.|TRBJ2-5|TRBV2|.
CASSDGIQETQYF
TGTGCCAGCAGTGACGGGATTCAAGAGACCCAGTACTTC
>few|TRBJ2-5|TRBV20-1|TRBD1
CSVRDRGQETQYF
TGCAGCGTCCGGGACAGGGGTCAAGAGACCCAGTACTTC
>.|TRBJ1-5|TRBV28|TRBD1
CASRPPGQGDQPQHF
TGTGCCAGCAGGCCTCCGGGACAGGGCGATCAGCCCCAGCATTTT
>few|TRBJ1-6|TRBV7-9|.
CASSFPGIYSPLHF
TGTGCCAGCAGCTTCCCAGGGATATATTCACCCCTCCACTTT
>once|TRBJ2-5|TRBV12-3/TRBV12-4|.
CASSKDSQGETQYF
TGTGCCAGCAGTAAGGACTCCCAGGGGGAGACCCAGTACTTC
>.|TRBJ2-7|TRBV10-3|.
CAIRTAYKDHEQYF
TGTGCCATCCGCACGGCATACAAGGACCACGAGCAGTACTTC
>.|TRBJ2-5|TRBV10-2|.
CASPAGTQYF
TGCGCCAGCCCGGCGGGGACCCAGTACTTC
>few|TRBJ1-5|TRBV4-2|TRBD1
CASSQDYGQGGQPQHF
TGTGCCAGCAGCCAAGATTATGGACAGGGTGGACAGCCCCAGCATTTT
>.|TRBJ1-6|TRBV9|.
CASSHEDPSPLHF
TGTGCCAGCAGCCATGAGGATCCTTCACCCCTCCACTTT
>.|TRBJ2-7|TRBV5-8|.
CASSSLLRDTISYEQYF
TGTGCCAGCAGCTCACTACTCCGGGACACCATCTCCTACGAGCAGTACTTC
>.|TRBJ2-2|TRBV10-3|.
CASSLRRAGELFF
TGTGCCAGCAGTTTGAGGAGGGCCGGGGAGCTGTTTTTT
>few|TRBJ1-1|TRBV9|.
CASSVATGYNTEAFF
TGTGCCAGCAGCGTAGCGACAGGCTATAACACTGAAGCTTTCTTT
>few|TRBJ1-2|TRBV5-1|.
CASRSEGGYTF
TGCGCCAGCAGATCCGAGGGGGGCTACACCTTC
>few|TRBJ2-7|TRBV12-3/TRBV12-4|.
CASSPTQEETHEQYF
TGTGCCAGCAGCCCCACCCAGGAGGAGACCCACGAGCAGTACTTC
>.|TRBJ1-2|TRBV28|TRBD1
CASRGQFYGYTF
TGTGCCAGCAGGGGACAGTTCTATGGCTACACCTTC
>few|TRBJ2-7|TRBV7-9|TRBD1
CASSYDRGHYEQYF
TGTGCCAGCAGCTACGACAGGGGTCACTACGAGCAGTACTTC
>.|TRBJ2-5|TRBV11-2|TRBD2
CASSSGGAAETQYF
TGTGCCAGCAGCTCCGGGGGGGCCGCGGAGACCCAGTACTTC
>.|TRBJ1-6|TRBV5-5|.
CASSLEGRGHSPLHF
TGTGCCAGCAGCTTGGAAGGCAGGGGCCATTCACCCCTCCACTTT
>few|TRBJ1-1|TRBV5-5|TRBD1
CASSLGAQGGTTEAFF
TGTGCCAGCAGCTTGGGAGCACAGGGGGGAACGACTGAAGCTTTCTTT
>.|TRBJ1-1|TRBV12-3/TRBV12-4|.
CASSLIGAVNTEAFF
TGTGCCAGCAGTTTAATCGGCGCGGTGAACACTGAAGCTTTCTTT
>many|TRBJ1-2|TRBV15|.
CATSRDGGTGLGYGYTF
TGTGCCACCAGCAGAGATGGCGGTACAGGGTTAGGCTATGGCTACACCTTC
>.|TRBJ1-2|TRBV18|.
CASSPSGISGGYTF
TGTGCCAGCTCACCAAGTGGGATCTCCGGGGGCTACACCTTC
>.|TRBJ2-3|TRBV15|.
CATSRDDGRPGGTDTQYF
TGTGCCACCAGCAGAGATGACGGCAGGCCGGGAGGCACAGATACGCAGTATTTT
>few|TRBJ2-7|TRBV7-9|.
CASSLGPPYEQYF
TGTGCCAGCAGCTTGGGTCCCCCCTACGAGCAGTACTTC
>.|TRBJ1-1|TRBV9|.
CASGSGANTEAFF
TGTGCCAGTGGTTCTGGGGCCAACACTGAAGCTTTCTTT
>.|TRBJ2-5|TRBV20-1|TRBD1
CSATADRGLRETQYF
TGCAGTGCTACGGCAGACAGGGGGCTTAGGGAGACCCAGTACTTC
>.|TRBJ2-3|TRBV7-3|.
CASSLTYTASTDTQYF
TGTGCCAGCAGCTTAACGTACACTGCTAGCACAGATACGCAGTATTTT
>few|TRBJ2-6|TRBV15|.
CATSDLPGGLSGANVLTF
TGTGCCACCAGCGATCTCCCGGGTGGGTTATCGGGGGCCAACGTCCTGACTTTC
>.|TRBJ2-5|TRBV5-1|.
CASSSPGLKETQYF
TGCGCCAGCAGCTCACCAGGGTTGAAGGAGACCCAGTACTTC
>few|TRBJ1-5|TRBV5-8|.
CASSLNQGSDQPQHF
TGTGCCAGCAGCTTAAATCAGGGATCGGATCAGCCCCAGCATTTT
>.|TRBJ1-5|TRBV19|TRBD1
CASSTNPDRSSNQPQHF
TGTGCCAGTAGTACAAACCCGGACAGGAGCAGCAATCAGCCCCAGCATTTT
>few|TRBJ1-3|TRBV15|.
CATSSWGQAGNTIYF
TGTGCCACCAGCAGCTGGGGGCAAGCGGGAAACACCATATATTTT
>.|TRBJ1-5|TRBV5-5|.
CASSVNPGTISQPQHF
TGTGCCAGCAGCGTCAATCCCGGGACTATCAGCCAGCCCCAGCATTTT
>.|TRBJ2-5|TRBV2|TRBD1
CASRDREGETQYF
TGTGCCAGCAGGGACAGGGAAGGGGAGACCCAGTACTTC
>once|TRBJ1-2|TRBV20-1|.
CSAAEGGNYGYTF
TGCAGTGCTGCTGAGGGCGGCAACTATGGCTACACCTTC
>few|TRBJ1-1|TRBV20-1|TRBD1
CSASKGTADEPRF
TGCAGTGCTAGCAAAGGGACAGCAGATGAGCCGCGATTT
>.|TRBJ2-2|TRBV19|.
CASSSWTANTGELFF
TGTGCCAGTAGTTCCTGGACAGCGAACACCGGGGAGCTGTTTTTT
>few|TRBJ1-6|TRBV20-1|.
CSARDDSRTYNSPLHF
TGCAGTGCTAGAGATGACAGTAGGACCTATAATTCACCCCTCCACTTT
>.|TRBJ1-2|TRBV6-5|TRBD1
CASRTTGVDGYTF
TGTGCCAGCAGGACCACAGGGGTAGATGGCTACACCTTC
>few|TRBJ1-2|TRBV19|.
CASTDWQDGGYTF
TGTGCCAGTACCGATTGGCAGGACGGCGGCTACACCTTC
>.|TRBJ2-5|TRBV7-9|.
CASSQVVGPQYF
TGTGCCAGCAGCCAAGTGGTGGGACCCCAGTACTTC
>.|TRBJ2-5|TRBV20-1|TRBD1
CSASGRGYRETQYF
TGCAGTGCTAGCGGCAGGGGGTATAGAGAGACCCAGTACTTC
>.|TRBJ1-1|TRBV6-6|.
CASSHFDSNTEAFF
TGTGCCAGCAGTCATTTTGACAGTAACACTGAAGCTTTCTTT
>.|TRBJ2-2|TRBV20-1|.
CSAERRAGQTNTGELFF
TGCAGTGCAGAACGACGGGCGGGACAAACGAACACCGGGGAGCTGTTTTTT
>.|TRBJ2-7|TRBV6-1|.
CAISELGRAAGEQYF
TGTGCCATCAGTGAACTGGGCAGGGCGGCCGGCGAGCAGTACTTC